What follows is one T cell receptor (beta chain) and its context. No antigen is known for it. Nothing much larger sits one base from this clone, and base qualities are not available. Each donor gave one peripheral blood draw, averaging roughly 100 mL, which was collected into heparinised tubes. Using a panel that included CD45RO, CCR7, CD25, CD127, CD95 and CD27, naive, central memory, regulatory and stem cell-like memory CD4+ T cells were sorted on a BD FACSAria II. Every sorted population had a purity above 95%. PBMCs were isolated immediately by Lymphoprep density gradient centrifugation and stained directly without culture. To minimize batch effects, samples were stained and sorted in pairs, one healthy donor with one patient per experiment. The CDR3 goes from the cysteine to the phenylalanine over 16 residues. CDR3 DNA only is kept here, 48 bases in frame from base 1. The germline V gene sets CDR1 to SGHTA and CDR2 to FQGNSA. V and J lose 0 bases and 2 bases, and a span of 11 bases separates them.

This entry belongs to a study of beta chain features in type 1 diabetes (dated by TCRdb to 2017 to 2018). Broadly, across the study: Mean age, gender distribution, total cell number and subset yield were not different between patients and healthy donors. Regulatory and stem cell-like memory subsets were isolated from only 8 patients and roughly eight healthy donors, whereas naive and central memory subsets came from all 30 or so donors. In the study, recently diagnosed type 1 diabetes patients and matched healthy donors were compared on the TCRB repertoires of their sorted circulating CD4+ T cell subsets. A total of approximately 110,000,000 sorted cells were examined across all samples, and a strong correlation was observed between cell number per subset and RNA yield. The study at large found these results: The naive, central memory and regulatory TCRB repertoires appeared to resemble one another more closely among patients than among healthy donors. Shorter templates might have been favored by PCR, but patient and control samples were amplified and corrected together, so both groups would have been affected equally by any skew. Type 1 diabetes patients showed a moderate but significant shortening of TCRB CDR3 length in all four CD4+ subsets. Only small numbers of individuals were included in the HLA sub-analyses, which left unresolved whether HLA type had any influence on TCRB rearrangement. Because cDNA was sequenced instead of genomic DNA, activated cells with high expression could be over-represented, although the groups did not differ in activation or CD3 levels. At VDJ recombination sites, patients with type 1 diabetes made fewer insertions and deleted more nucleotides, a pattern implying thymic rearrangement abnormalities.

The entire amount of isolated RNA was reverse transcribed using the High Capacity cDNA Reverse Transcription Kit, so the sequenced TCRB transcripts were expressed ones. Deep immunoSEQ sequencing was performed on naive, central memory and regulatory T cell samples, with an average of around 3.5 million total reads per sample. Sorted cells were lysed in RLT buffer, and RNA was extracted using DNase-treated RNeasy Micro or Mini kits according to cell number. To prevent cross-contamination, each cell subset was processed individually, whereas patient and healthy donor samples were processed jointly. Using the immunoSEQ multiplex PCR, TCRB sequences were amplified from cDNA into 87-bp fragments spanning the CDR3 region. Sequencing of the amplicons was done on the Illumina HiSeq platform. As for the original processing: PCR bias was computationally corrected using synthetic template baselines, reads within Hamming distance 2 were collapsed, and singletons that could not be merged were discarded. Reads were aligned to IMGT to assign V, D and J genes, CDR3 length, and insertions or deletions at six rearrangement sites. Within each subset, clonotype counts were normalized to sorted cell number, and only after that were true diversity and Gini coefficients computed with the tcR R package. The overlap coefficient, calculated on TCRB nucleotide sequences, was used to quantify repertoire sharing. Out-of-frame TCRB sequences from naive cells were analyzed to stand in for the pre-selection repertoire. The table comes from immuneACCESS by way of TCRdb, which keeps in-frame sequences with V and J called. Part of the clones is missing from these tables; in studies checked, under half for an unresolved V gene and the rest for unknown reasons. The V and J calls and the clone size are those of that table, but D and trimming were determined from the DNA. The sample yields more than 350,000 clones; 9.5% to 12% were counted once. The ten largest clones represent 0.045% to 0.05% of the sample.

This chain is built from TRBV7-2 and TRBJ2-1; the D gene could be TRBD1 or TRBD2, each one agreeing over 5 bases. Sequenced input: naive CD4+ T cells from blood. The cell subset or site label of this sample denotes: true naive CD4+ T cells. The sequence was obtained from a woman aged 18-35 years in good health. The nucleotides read TGTGCCAGCAGCTTAGCGGGGCCGACTACCTACAATGAGCAGTTCTTC. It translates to CASSLAGPTTYNEQFF.